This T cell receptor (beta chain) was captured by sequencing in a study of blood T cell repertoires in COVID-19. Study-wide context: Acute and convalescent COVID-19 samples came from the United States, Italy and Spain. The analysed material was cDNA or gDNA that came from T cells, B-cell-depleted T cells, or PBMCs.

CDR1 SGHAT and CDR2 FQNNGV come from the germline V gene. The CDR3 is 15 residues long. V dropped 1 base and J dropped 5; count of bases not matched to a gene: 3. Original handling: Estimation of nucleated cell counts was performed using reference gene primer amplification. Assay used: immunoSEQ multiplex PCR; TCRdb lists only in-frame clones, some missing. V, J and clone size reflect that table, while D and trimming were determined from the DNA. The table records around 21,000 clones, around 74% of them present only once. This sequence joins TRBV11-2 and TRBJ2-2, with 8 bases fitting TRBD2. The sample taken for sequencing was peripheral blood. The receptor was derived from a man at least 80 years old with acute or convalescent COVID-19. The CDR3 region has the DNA TGTGCCAGCAGCTTAGCGGGAGGGGGAACCGGGGAGCTGTTTTTT. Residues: CASSLAGGGTGELFF.